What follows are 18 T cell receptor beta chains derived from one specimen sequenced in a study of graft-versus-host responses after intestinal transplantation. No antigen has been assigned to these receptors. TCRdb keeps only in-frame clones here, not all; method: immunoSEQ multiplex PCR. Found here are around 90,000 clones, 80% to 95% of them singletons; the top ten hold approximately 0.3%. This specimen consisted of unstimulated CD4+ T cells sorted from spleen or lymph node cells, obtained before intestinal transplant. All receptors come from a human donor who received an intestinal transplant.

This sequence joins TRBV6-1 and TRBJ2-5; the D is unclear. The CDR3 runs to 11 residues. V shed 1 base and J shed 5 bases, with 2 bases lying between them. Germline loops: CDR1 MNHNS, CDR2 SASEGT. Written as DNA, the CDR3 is TGTGCCAGCAGTGAAGTGGAGACCCAGTACTTC. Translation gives CASSEVETQYF.

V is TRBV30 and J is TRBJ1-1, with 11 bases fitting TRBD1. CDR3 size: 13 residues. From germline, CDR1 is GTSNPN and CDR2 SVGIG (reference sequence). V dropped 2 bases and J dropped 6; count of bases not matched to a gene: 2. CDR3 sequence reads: CAWSRTGGSEAFF. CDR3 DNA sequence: TGTGCCTGGAGTCGGACAGGGGGCTCTGAAGCTTTCTTT.

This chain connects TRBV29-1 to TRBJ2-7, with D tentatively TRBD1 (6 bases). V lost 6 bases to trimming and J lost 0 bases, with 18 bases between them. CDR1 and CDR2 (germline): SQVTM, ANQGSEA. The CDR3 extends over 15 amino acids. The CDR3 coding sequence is TGCAGCGTAGACTACAGACAGGAGAGCTCCTACGAGCAGTACTTC. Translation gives CSVDYRQESSYEQYF.

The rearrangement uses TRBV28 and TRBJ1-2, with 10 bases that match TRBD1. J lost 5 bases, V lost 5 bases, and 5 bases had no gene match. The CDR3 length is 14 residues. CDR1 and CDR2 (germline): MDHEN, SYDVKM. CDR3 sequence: CASSPGQGRYGYTF. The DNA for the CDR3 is TGTGCCAGCAGTCCGGGACAGGGGAGGTATGGCTACACCTTC.

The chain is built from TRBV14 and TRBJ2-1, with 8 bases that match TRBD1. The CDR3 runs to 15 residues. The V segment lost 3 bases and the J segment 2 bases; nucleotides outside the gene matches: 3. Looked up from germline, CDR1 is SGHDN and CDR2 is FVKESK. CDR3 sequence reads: CASSHRDRTYNEQFF. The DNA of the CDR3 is TGTGCCAGCAGCCACCGGGACAGGACCTACAATGAGCAGTTCTTC.

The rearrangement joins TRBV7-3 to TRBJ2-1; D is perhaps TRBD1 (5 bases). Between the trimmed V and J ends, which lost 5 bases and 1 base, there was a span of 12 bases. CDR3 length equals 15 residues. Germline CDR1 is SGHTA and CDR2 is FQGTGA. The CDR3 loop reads CASSPTDRSYNEQFF. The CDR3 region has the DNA TGTGCCAGCAGCCCGACAGACCGATCCTACAATGAGCAGTTCTTC.

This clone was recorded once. The CDR3 coding sequence is TGTGCCAGCAGTAAACCGGGACAGGGGAACACTGAAGCTTTCTTT. Translating gives CASSKPGQGNTEAFF. The V call is TRBV6-1, the J call TRBJ1-1, with 9 bases lining up with TRBD1. The germline V gene encodes CDR1 MNHNS and CDR2 SASEGT. The V segment lost 5 bases and the J segment 1 base; nucleotides outside the gene matches: 5. The CDR3 spans 15 residues.

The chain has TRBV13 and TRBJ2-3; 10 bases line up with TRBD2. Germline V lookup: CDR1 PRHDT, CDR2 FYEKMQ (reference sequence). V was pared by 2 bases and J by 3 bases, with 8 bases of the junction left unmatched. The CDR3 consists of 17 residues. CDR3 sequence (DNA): TGTGCCAGCAGCTTACGGCTAGCGGGAGTCGGGACAGATACGCAGTATTTT. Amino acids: CASSLRLAGVGTDTQYF.

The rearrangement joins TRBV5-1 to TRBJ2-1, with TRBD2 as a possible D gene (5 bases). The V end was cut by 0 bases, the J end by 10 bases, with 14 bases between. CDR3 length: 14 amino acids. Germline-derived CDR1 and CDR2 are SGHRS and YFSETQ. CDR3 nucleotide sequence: TGCGCCAGCAGCTTGGTGTCGGGGATGGGGGAGCAGTTCTTC. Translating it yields CASSLVSGMGEQFF.

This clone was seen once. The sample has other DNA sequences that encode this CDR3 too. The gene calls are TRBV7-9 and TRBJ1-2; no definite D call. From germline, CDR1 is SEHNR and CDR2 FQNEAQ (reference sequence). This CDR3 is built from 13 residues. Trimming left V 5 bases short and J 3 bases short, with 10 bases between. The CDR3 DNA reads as TGTGCCAGCAGCCTGGGCAGGTACTATGGCTACACCTTC. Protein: CASSLGRYYGYTF.

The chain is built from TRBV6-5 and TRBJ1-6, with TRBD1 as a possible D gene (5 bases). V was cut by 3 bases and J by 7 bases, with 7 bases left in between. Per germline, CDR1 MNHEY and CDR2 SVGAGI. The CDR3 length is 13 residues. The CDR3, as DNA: TGTGCCAGCAGTTATCGGGGGAATTCACCCCTCCACTTT. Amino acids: CASSYRGNSPLHF.

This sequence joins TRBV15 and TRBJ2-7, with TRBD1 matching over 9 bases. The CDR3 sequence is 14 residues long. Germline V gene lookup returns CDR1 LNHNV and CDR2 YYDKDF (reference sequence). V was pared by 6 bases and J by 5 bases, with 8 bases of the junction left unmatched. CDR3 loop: CATRTGTGSNEQYF. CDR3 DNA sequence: TGTGCCACCAGAACCGGGACAGGGAGCAACGAGCAGTACTTC.

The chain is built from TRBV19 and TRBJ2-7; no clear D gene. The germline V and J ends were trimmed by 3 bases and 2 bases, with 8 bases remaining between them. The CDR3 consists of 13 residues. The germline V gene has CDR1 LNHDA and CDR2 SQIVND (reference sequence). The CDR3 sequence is CASSIARAYEQYF. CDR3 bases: TGTGCCAGTAGTATCGCCCGGGCCTACGAGCAGTACTTC. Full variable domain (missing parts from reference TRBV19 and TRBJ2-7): DGGITQSPKYLFRKEGQNVTLSCEQNLNHDAMYWYRQDPGQGLRLIYYSQIVNDFQKGDIAEGYSVSREKKESFPLTVTSAQKNPTAFYLCASSIARAYEQYFGPGTRLTVT.

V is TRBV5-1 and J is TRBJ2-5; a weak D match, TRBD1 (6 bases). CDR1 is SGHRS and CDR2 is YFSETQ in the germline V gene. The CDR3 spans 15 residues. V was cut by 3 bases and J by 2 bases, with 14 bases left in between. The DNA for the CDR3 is TGCGCCAGCAGCTCCAACGGACAGCCTCAAGAGACCCAGTACTTC. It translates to CASSSNGQPQETQYF.

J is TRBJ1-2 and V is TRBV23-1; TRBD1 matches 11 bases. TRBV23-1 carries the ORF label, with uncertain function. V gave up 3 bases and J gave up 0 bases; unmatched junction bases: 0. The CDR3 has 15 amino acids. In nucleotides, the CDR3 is TGCGCCAGCAGTCAGGGACAGGGGGCTAACTATGGCTACACCTTC. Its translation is CASSQGQGANYGYTF.

In DNA, the CDR3 is TGTGCTAGTGGTTTGGTACGTTTGACAGGGGATCGGTACGAGCAGTACTTC. It codes for CASGLVRLTGDRYEQYF. J is TRBJ2-7 and V is TRBV12-5; TRBD1 agrees at 8 bases. Germline values: CDR1 LGHNT, CDR2 FRNRAP. The length of the CDR3 is 17 residues. J gave up 4 bases and V 0 bases, and 11 bases lay outside the gene matches.

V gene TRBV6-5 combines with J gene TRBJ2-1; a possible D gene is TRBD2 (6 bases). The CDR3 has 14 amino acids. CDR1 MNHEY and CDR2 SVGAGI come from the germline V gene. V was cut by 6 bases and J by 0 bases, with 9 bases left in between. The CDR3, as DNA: TGTGCCAGCAGGTGGGACTCCTCCTACAATGAGCAGTTCTTC. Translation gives CASRWDSSYNEQFF.

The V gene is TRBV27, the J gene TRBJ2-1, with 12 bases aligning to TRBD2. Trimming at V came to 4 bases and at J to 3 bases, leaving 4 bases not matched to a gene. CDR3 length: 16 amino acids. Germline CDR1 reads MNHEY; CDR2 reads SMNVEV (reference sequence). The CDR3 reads CASSSSGRALYNEQFF. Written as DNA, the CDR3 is TGTGCCAGCAGTTCTAGCGGGAGGGCCCTCTACAATGAGCAGTTCTTC.